This is a list of T cell receptor beta chains from one sample in a study of Graves' ophthalmopathy and Graves' hyperthyroidism. TCRdb passed the multiplex PCR reads through MiXCR, listing each CDR3 protein once. The sample holds about 210,000 distinct CDR3 sequences, roughly 29% seen once. Material for sequencing was peripheral blood. The receptors were sampled from a man in his fifties with Graves' ophthalmopathy. The CDR3 runs from the conserved cysteine through the conserved F or W. A D gene is named only where the DNA matches it firmly. The size entry is marked missing in some rows and otherwise reads once, few, many or a size class.

.,TRBJ1-5,many,TRBV28,12,TGTGCCAGCAGTTTCCAGGGTCAGCCCCAGCATTTT,CASSFQGQPQHF
.,TRBJ1-1,.,TRBV12-3/TRBV12-4,14,TGTGCCAGCAGTCCTCCGGGACCGAACACTGAAGCTTTCTTT,CASSPPGPNTEAFF
.,TRBJ2-7,.,TRBV6-1,16,TGTGCCAGCAGTGAATGGGCAGGGGCGCAGTCCAGGGAGCAGTACTTC,CASSEWAGAQSREQYF
.,TRBJ1-5,.,TRBV13,15,TGTGCCAGCAGCTCCCGACATTATAGCAATCAGCCCCAGCATTTT,CASSSRHYSNQPQHF
.,TRBJ2-7,many,TRBV11-2,13,TGTGCCAGCAGCTTTCCAGCGGGTTACGAGCAGTACTTC,CASSFPAGYEQYF
.,TRBJ1-1,.,TRBV20-1,11,TGCAGTGCTAATAAGAACACTGAAGCTTTCTTT,CSANKNTEAFF
TRBD1,TRBJ1-1,many,TRBV6-5,15,TGTGCCAGCAGGGGGGGACAGGCTATGAACACTGAAGCTTTCTTT,CASRGGQAMNTEAFF
.,TRBJ1-1,many,TRBV27,16,TGTGCCAGCAGTTTATTTTACGAGGGTTTGAACACTGAAGCTTTCTTT,CASSLFYEGLNTEAFF
TRBD2,TRBJ2-7,many,TRBV15,17,TGTGCCACCAGCAGAGAGTTACTAGCGGGGACCCTCGACGAGCAGTACTTC,CATSRELLAGTLDEQYF
TRBD1,TRBJ1-5,.,TRBV28,15,TGTGCCAGCAGTTCTTACAGGGGAGGCAATCAGCCCCAGCATTTT,CASSSYRGGNQPQHF
TRBD2,TRBJ2-5,.,TRBV20-1,17,TGCAGTGCTAGAGGCCCCTTAGGGACTAGCGCCAAAGAGACCCAGTACTTC,CSARGPLGTSAKETQYF
TRBD2,TRBJ2-7,many,TRBV4-1,14,TGCGCCAGCAGCCAACGAGCGGGGGTGGGGGAGCAGTACTTC,CASSQRAGVGEQYF
.,TRBJ2-2,.,TRBV7-2,15,TGTGCCAGCAGCCCATTGACTAGTCACACCGGGGAGCTGTTTTTT,CASSPLTSHTGELFF
.,TRBJ1-5,many,TRBV30,14,TGTGCCTGGAGTGTAGGGTATGGCAATCAGCCCCAGCATTTT,CAWSVGYGNQPQHF
.,TRBJ1-5,.,TRBV7-8,13,TGTGCCAGCAGCTTAGGACGGAATTCTCCCCAGCATTTT,CASSLGRNSPQHF
.,TRBJ1-2,.,TRBV12-3/TRBV12-4,15,TGTGCCAGCAGTTTAACGGCAGGGGTTAGTGGGGGCTACACCTTC,CASSLTAGVSGGYTF
TRBD2,TRBJ2-5,many,TRBV11-2,15,TGTGCCAGCAGCCAAATCGACGGGAGGGGACAGACCCAGTACTTC,CASSQIDGRGQTQYF